These T cell receptor beta chains were read from a single sample in a study of blood T cell repertoires in COVID-19. Clones were sequenced by immunoSEQ multiplex PCR, and TCRdb holds only the in-frame ones, with some missing. The sample comprises about 87,000 clones, around 90% of which are singletons, and 5.5% to 8% rests with the top ten. Input material: peripheral blood. Receptor source: a man younger than 35 with COVID-19, enrolled during active disease. The CDR3 runs from the conserved cysteine through the conserved F or W. The D gene is left open where the match is weak. Rows may omit the clone size; those that give it use once, few, many or a size class.

D: TRBD2; size: NA; V: TRBV7-9; J: TRBJ2-1; CDR3: CASSPTSGTNEQFF; DNA: TGTGCCAGCAGCCCAACTAGCGGGACGAATGAGCAGTTCTTC
D: NA; size: NA; V: TRBV4-3; J: TRBJ2-7; CDR3: CASSQAAQGAYEQYF; DNA: TGCGCCAGCAGCCAAGCAGCACAGGGAGCCTACGAGCAGTACTTC
D: NA; size: NA; V: TRBV30; J: TRBJ1-1; CDR3: CAWNPRGRYTEAFF; DNA: TGTGCCTGGAATCCCCGGGGAAGGTACACTGAAGCTTTCTTT
D: TRBD1; size: NA; V: TRBV18; J: TRBJ2-7; CDR3: CASSPRTGNYEQYF; DNA: TGTGCCAGCTCACCAAGGACAGGGAACTACGAGCAGTACTTC
D: TRBD1; size: NA; V: TRBV27; J: TRBJ2-2; CDR3: CATNGQGLTGELFF; DNA: TGTGCCACCAACGGACAGGGCCTCACCGGGGAGCTGTTTTTT
D: NA; size: NA; V: TRBV27; J: TRBJ2-7; CDR3: CASSPGTHPYEQYF; DNA: TGTGCCAGCAGTCCGGGAACCCACCCCTACGAGCAGTACTTC
D: NA; size: NA; V: TRBV24-1; J: TRBJ1-1; CDR3: CAVQEGNTEAFF; DNA: TGTGCCGTGCAGGAGGGGAACACTGAAGCTTTCTTT
D: NA; size: NA; V: TRBV2; J: TRBJ2-4; CDR3: CASRGSSLAKNIQYF; DNA: TGTGCCAGCCGGGGGTCCTCATTAGCCAAAAACATTCAGTACTTC
D: TRBD1; size: NA; V: TRBV19; J: TRBJ2-1; CDR3: CASSNPGQGFYNEQFF; DNA: TGTGCCAGTAGTAACCCCGGACAGGGCTTTTACAATGAGCAGTTCTTC
D: NA; size: NA; V: TRBV28; J: TRBJ2-7; CDR3: CASSFNGGQYF; DNA: TGTGCCAGCAGCTTCAACGGGGGGCAGTACTTC
D: TRBD1; size: NA; V: TRBV27; J: TRBJ1-4; CDR3: CASRPTGAYNEKLLF; DNA: TGTGCCAGCAGACCCACAGGGGCCTATAATGAAAAACTGCTTTTT
D: TRBD1; size: few; V: TRBV19; J: TRBJ2-7; CDR3: CASSVTGVPYEQYF; DNA: TGTGCCAGTAGTGTAACAGGGGTTCCCTACGAGCAGTACTTC